These 29 T cell receptor beta chains originate from one sample sequenced in a study of cytomegalovirus exposure and HLA in healthy donors. 60 Vbeta and 13 Jbeta primers were used in PCR. Clones were read by immunoSEQ multiplex PCR, and TCRdb kept only the in-frame ones, dropping some. Altogether some 200,000 clones are present, 80% to 85% being singletons, with the ten largest covering about 1.7%. The specimen sequenced was PBMCs. All receptors derive from a young woman in good health and CMV-seronegative.

This clone has only one observation. This chain uses TRBV6-5 with TRBJ2-7; D may be TRBD2 (6 bases). Trimming took off 5 bases at V and 0 bases at J, with 14 bases between the two ends. The V gene's germline CDR1 is MNHEY and CDR2 SVGAGI. This CDR3 region has 15 residues. The CDR3 sequence: CASSTGTASSYEQYF. The CDR3 bases are TGTGCCAGCAGTACCGGGACTGCTAGCTCCTACGAGCAGTACTTC.

The chain uses TRBV5-4 and TRBJ1-6; D call uncertain. Germline V lookup: CDR1 SGHNT, CDR2 YYREEE (reference sequence). Trimming left V 5 bases short and J 5 bases short, with 8 bases between. The CDR3 covers 13 residues. The CDR3 sequence is CASSSGDNSPLHF. The DNA of the CDR3 is TGTGCCAGCAGTTCCGGGGATAATTCACCCCTCCACTTT.

The V gene is TRBV11-3, the J gene TRBJ1-1; 7 nucleotides match TRBD1. V dropped 0 bases and J dropped 1; count of bases not matched to a gene: 2. The germline gives CDR1 SGHNT, CDR2 YENEEA. The CDR3 runs 15 residues. Here the CDR3 reads CASSLEGQRNTEAFF. CDR3 nucleotide sequence: TGTGCCAGCAGCTTAGAGGGACAGAGGAACACTGAAGCTTTCTTT.

This clone appeared once. The CDR3 protein is CSAEDSYEQYF. CDR3 nucleotide sequence: TGCAGTGCAGAGGACAGCTACGAGCAGTACTTC. This rearrangement joins TRBV20-1 to TRBJ2-7; D possibly corresponds to TRBD1 (6 bases). Trimming removed 6 bases at V and 3 bases at J, with 9 bases between. Germline lookup yields CDR1 DFQATT and CDR2 SNEGSKA (reference sequence). CDR3 size: 11 residues.

This chain uses TRBV5-6 with TRBJ2-7, with 11 bases lining up with TRBD2. This CDR3 region has 14 residues. Germline V CDR1 and CDR2: SGHDT, YYEEEE. The V segment lost 2 bases and the J segment 3 bases; nucleotides outside the gene matches: 1. CDR3 residues: CASSLLAGDYEQYF. CDR3 coding DNA: TGTGCCAGCAGCTTACTAGCGGGGGACTACGAGCAGTACTTC.

V usage is TRBV10-1 and J usage is TRBJ2-3, with 9 bases identical to TRBD1. The CDR3 sequence is 16 residues long. Germline CDR1 WNHNN, CDR2 SYGVQD (reference sequence). The V gene end was trimmed by 4 bases and the J gene end by 0 bases; junction bases not matched to a gene: 5. This CDR3 reads CASSADRGSSTDTQYF. The CDR3 DNA reads as TGCGCCAGCAGTGCAGACAGGGGGTCGAGCACAGATACGCAGTATTTT.

V gene TRBV19 combines with J gene TRBJ2-7, with 7 bases fitting TRBD1. CDR3 size: 15 residues. V shed 9 bases, J shed 2 bases, and the junction held 13 bases outside the gene matches. CDR1 LNHDA and CDR2 SQIVND come from the germline V gene (reference sequence). CDR3 in amino acids: CASHSAQGYTYEQYV. The CDR3 DNA is TGTGCCAGCCACTCGGCACAGGGGTACACCTACGAGCAGTACGTC.

This clone appeared once. The chain couples TRBV7-2 to TRBJ2-3, with D possibly TRBD1 on 6 matching bases. The CDR3 covers 15 residues. V was shortened by 5 bases and J by 5 bases, with 17 bases between the two germline ends. Germline V gene data show CDR1 as SGHTA and CDR2 as FQGNSA. The CDR3 here is CASSNAVRGVDTQYF. In DNA, the CDR3 is TGTGCCAGCAGCAATGCGGTCAGGGGCGTAGATACGCAGTATTTT.

The chain uses TRBV27 and TRBJ2-7, with D possibly being TRBD1 (6 bases). Germline assignment: CDR1 MNHEY and CDR2 SMNVEV (reference sequence). Trimming stripped 6 bases from V and 4 bases from J, with 22 bases between. The CDR3 contains 16 residues. CDR3 DNA sequence: TGTGCCAGCAGCCTTTATCATCCCGGGACAAATTACGAGCAGTACTTC. Its translation: CASSLYHPGTNYEQYF.

The genes are TRBV4-2 and TRBJ2-7, with TRBD2 identical over 7 bases. In germline, CDR1 is LGHNA, CDR2 YNFKEQ. The CDR3 spans 16 residues. V lost 5 bases and J lost 2; bases outside the gene matches: 12. For the CDR3, the DNA is TGTGCCAGCAGCGGACCATTGGGAGGGGAGGCCTACGAGCAGTACTTC. Amino acid sequence: CASSGPLGGEAYEQYF.

In its sample, this clone was seen a few times. This chain joins TRBV6-5 and TRBJ1-1; perhaps TRBD1 as D (6 bases). Germline values: CDR1 MNHEY, CDR2 SVGAGI. Trimming removed 7 bases at V and 2 bases at J, with 14 bases between. CDR3 length: 14 residues. CDR3 DNA: TGTGCCAGCACCTCGGGGGGGCGCAACACTGAAGCTTTCTTT. Protein sequence: CASTSGGRNTEAFF.

J is TRBJ2-1 and V is TRBV6-6, with D possibly matching TRBD2 (6 bases). Germline CDR1 and CDR2: MNHNY and SVGAGI (reference sequence). The CDR3 extends over 13 amino acids. The V and J ends lost 9 bases and 2 bases respectively, with 11 bases between them. The CDR3 sequence is CASTRETYNEQFF. The CDR3 coding sequence is TGTGCCAGTACTCGGGAGACCTACAATGAGCAGTTCTTC.

The CDR3 protein is CASSYATGGHEQYV. DNA of the CDR3: TGTGCCAGCAGCTACGCGACAGGGGGCCACGAGCAGTACGTC. J is TRBJ2-7 and V is TRBV5-4; 10 nucleotides match TRBD1. Trimming cost V 3 bases and J 5 bases; bases outside gene matches: 5. The CDR3 has 14 residues. Germline-derived CDR1 and CDR2 are SGHNT and YYREEE (reference sequence).

The chain employs TRBV2 and TRBJ2-7, with 11 bases matching TRBD2. This CDR3 is built from 13 residues. The J segment lost 2 bases and the V segment lost 6 bases, leaving 0 bases of the junction unmatched. Germline-derived CDR1 and CDR2 are SNHLY and FYNNEI. CDR3 DNA: TGTGCCAGCAGACTAGCGGGAGCCTACGAGCAGTACGTC. Its protein is CASRLAGAYEQYV.

The sample holds one count of this clone. The rearrangement links TRBV10-2 to TRBJ2-1, with D possibly TRBD2 on 6 matching bases. The CDR3 extends over 14 amino acids. Trimming took off 6 bases at V and 3 bases at J, with 12 bases between the two ends. Germline V gives CDR1 WSHSY, CDR2 SAAADI. The CDR3 loop is CASRDSGIYNEQFF. The CDR3 DNA is TGCGCCAGCAGGGATAGCGGAATCTACAATGAGCAGTTCTTC.

Here the CDR3 DNA reads TGTGCCAGCAGCTTATGGAGGGGGCCCGAGCAGTTCTTC. Translated, it gives CASSLWRGPEQFF. The chain links TRBV11-3 to TRBJ2-1, with TRBD1 as a possible D gene (7 bases). The CDR3 has 13 residues. Germline V gene lookup returns CDR1 SGHNT and CDR2 YENEEA. V gave up 2 bases and J gave up 10 bases, with 12 bases separating them. The full variable domain, in which reference TRBV11-3 and TRBJ2-1 provide the parts outside the CDR3, is EAGVVQSPRYKIIEKKQPVAFWCNPISGHNTLYWYLQNLGQGPELLIRYENEEAVDDSQLPKDRFSAERLKGVDSTLKIQPAELGDSAVYLCASSLWRGPEQFFGPGTRLTVL.

This clone is a singleton in its sample. The chain links TRBV5-8 to TRBJ2-5, with 8 bases matching TRBD1. The length of the CDR3 is 13 residues. CDR1 and CDR2 (germline): SGHTS, YDEGEE. V gave up 7 bases and J gave up 5 bases; unmatched junction bases: 7. As DNA, the CDR3 is TGTGCCAGCCGACGACAGGGGCCGGAGACCCAGTACTTC. This translates into CASRRQGPETQYF. The full variable domain, rest sourced from reference TRBV5-8 and TRBJ2-5, is EAGVTQSPTHLIKTRGQQATLRCSPISGHTSVYWYQQALGLGLQFLLWYDEGEERNRGNFPPRFSGRQFPNYSSELNVNALELEDSALYLCASRRQGPETQYFGPGTRLLVL.

The chain recombines TRBV7-2 with TRBJ2-1; the match to TRBD2 covers 8 bases. This CDR3 is built from 15 residues. Trimming at V came to 7 bases and at J to 5 bases, leaving 10 bases not matched to a gene. CDR1 and CDR2 from the germline V gene are SGHTA and FQGNSA. DNA of the CDR3: TGTGCCAGCAAGCTACTCGGGGGGGGGAACAATGAGCAGTTCTTC. Translation gives CASKLLGGGNNEQFF.

The chain uses TRBV7-6 and TRBJ2-5; no firm D call. The CDR3 sequence is 13 residues long. V lost 3 bases and J 3 bases, leaving 8 bases between the germline ends. CDR1 is SGHVS, CDR2 FNYEAQ, per germline. This CDR3 reads CASSFFAEETQYF. CDR3 sequence (DNA): TGTGCCAGCAGCTTTTTTGCGGAAGAGACCCAGTACTTC.

The chain links TRBV2 to TRBJ1-1, with D possibly being TRBD1 (6 bases). CDR1 SNHLY and CDR2 FYNNEI come from the germline V gene. The CDR3 is 14 residues long. Trimming removed 3 bases at V and 4 bases at J, with 12 bases between. The CDR3 sequence is CASSDQGFITEAFF. CDR3 nucleotide sequence: TGTGCCAGCAGTGATCAGGGGTTTATCACTGAAGCTTTCTTT.

CDR3 residues: CASSGTGSNTGELFF. Here the CDR3 DNA reads TGTGCCAGCAGCGGAACGGGTTCGAACACCGGGGAGCTGTTTTTT. The V and J genes are TRBV9 and TRBJ2-2; no clear D gene. The CDR3 spans 15 residues. CDR1 and CDR2 (germline): SGDLS, YYNGEE. The V and J ends lost 3 bases and 0 bases respectively, with 9 bases between them.

This clone was seen more than once but under ten times. V is TRBV14 and J is TRBJ1-2; unclear D gene. The ends were cut back, 0 bases at V and 2 bases at J, with 13 bases in the middle. The CDR3 spans 16 residues. Germline V lookup: CDR1 SGHDN, CDR2 FVKESK. The CDR3 loop reads CASSQDLRGGNYGYTF. The DNA for the CDR3 is TGTGCCAGCAGCCAAGATCTACGAGGAGGGAACTATGGCTACACCTTC. Full variable domain (missing parts from reference TRBV14 and TRBJ1-2): EAGVTQFPSHSVIEKGQTVTLRCDPISGHDNLYWYRRVMGKEIKFLLHFVKESKQDESGMPNNRFLAERTGGTYSTLKVQPAELEDSGVYFCASSQDLRGGNYGYTFGSGTRLTVV.

In this sample, this clone turned up a few times. J is TRBJ1-5 and V is TRBV6-1; D remains unclear. V was shortened by 1 base and J by 1 base, with 8 bases between the two germline ends. CDR1 and CDR2 (germline): MNHNS, SASEGT. The CDR3 covers 15 residues. The CDR3 DNA reads as TGTGCCAGCAGTGAAGTGTTTCGGAGCAATCAGCCCCAGCATTTT. Protein product: CASSEVFRSNQPQHF.

The J gene is TRBJ2-5, the V gene TRBV28, with D uncertain. This CDR3 region has 13 residues. The germline V gene has CDR1 MDHEN and CDR2 SYDVKM. With 5 bases removed from V and 0 bases from J, the gap between germline ends came to 7 bases. The CDR3 sequence: CASSGPNQETQYF. DNA of the CDR3: TGTGCCAGCAGTGGGCCGAACCAAGAGACCCAGTACTTC.

This sequence joins TRBV5-1 and TRBJ2-7; D is possibly TRBD2 (7 bases). CDR1 is SGHRS and CDR2 is YFSETQ in the germline V gene. The length of the CDR3 is 17 residues. Trimming left V 3 bases short and J 4 bases short, with 23 bases between. The CDR3 reads CASSSTAQGGGRYEQYF. CDR3 DNA sequence: TGCGCCAGCAGCTCAACCGCACAGGGAGGGGGACGGTACGAGCAGTACTTC. Full variable domain (missing parts from reference TRBV5-1 and TRBJ2-7): KAGVTQTPRYLIKTRGQQVTLSCSPISGHRSVSWYQQTPGQGLQFLFEYFSETQRNKGNFPGRFSGRQFSNSRSEMNVSTLELGDSALYLCASSSTAQGGGRYEQYFGPGTRLTVT.

This chain joins TRBV11-2 and TRBJ2-1, with 7 bases lining up with TRBD2. The ends lost 0 bases at V and 6 bases at J; junction bases unmatched: 8. Germline assignment: CDR1 SGHAT and CDR2 FQNNGV. This CDR3 contains 16 residues. CDR3: CASSLDYGRPSNEQFF. The CDR3, as DNA: TGTGCCAGCAGCTTAGACTACGGGAGGCCCTCCAATGAGCAGTTCTTC.

This clone was observed once. CDR3 in DNA: TGTGCCAGCAAAATCCTAGCGGGAGTCGGCGAGCAGTACTTC. Its protein is CASKILAGVGEQYF. This rearrangement joins TRBV6-1 to TRBJ2-7; TRBD2 aligns across 10 bases. Germline-derived CDR1 and CDR2 are MNHNS and SASEGT. V shed 7 bases, J shed 6 bases, and the junction held 9 bases outside the gene matches. This CDR3 contains 14 residues.

The rearrangement uses TRBV5-1 and TRBJ2-1, with D tentatively TRBD2 (5 bases). Trimming removed 5 bases at V and 1 base at J, with 7 bases between. Germline lookup yields CDR1 SGHRS and CDR2 YFSETQ. This CDR3 contains 13 residues. In DNA form, the CDR3 reads TGCGCCAGCAGACTAGAGTCCTACAATGAGCAGTTCTTC. Translated, it gives CASRLESYNEQFF.

Notes on this clone: Sequence at one end of the junction differs from germline and may be a read error. This rearrangement joins TRBV7-9 to TRBJ2-1; 9 nucleotides line up with TRBD2. CDR1 and CDR2 (germline): SEHNR, FQNEAQ (reference sequence). The CDR3 loop spans 15 amino acids. DNA of the CDR3: TGTTCCAGCAGCTTAGCGGGGGCGGTAGGCAATGAGCAGTTCTTC. This encodes CSSSLAGAVGNEQFF.